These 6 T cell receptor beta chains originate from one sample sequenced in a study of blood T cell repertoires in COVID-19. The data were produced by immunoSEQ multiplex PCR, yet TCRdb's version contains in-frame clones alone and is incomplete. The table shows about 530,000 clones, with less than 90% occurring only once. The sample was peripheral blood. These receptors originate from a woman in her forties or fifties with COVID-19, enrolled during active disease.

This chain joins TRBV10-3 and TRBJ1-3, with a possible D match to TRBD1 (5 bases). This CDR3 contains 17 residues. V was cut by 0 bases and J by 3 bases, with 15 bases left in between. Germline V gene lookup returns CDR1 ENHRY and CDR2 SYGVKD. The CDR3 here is CAISESKDSLFGNTIYF. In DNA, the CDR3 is TGTGCCATCAGTGAGTCGAAAGACAGCCTATTTGGAAACACCATATATTTT.

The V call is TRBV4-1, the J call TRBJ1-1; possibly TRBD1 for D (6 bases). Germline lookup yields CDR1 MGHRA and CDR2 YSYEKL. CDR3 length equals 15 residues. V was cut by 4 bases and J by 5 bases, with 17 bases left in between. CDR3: CASSPWGGAVTEAFF. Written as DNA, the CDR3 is TGCGCCAGCAGCCCCTGGGGGGGGGCAGTGACTGAAGCTTTCTTT.

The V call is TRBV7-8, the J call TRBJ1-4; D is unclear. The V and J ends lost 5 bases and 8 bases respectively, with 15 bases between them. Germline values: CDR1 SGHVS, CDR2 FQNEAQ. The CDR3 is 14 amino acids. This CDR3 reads CASSPNGNGEKLFF. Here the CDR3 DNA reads TGTGCCAGCAGCCCCAACGGGAACGGAGAAAAACTGTTTTTT.

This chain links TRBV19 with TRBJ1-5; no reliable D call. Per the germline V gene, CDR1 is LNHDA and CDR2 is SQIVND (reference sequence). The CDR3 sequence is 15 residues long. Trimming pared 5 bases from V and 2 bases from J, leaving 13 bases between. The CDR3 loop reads CASSWGGMGNQPQHF. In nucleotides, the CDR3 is TGTGCCAGTAGTTGGGGAGGGATGGGCAATCAGCCCCAGCATTTT.

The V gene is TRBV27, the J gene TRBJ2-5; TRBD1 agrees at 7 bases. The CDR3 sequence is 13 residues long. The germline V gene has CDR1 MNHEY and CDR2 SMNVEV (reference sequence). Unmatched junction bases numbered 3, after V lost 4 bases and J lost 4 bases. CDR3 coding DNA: TGTGCCAGCAGTTCTTACAGGGGAGAGACCCAGTACTTC. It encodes CASSSYRGETQYF.

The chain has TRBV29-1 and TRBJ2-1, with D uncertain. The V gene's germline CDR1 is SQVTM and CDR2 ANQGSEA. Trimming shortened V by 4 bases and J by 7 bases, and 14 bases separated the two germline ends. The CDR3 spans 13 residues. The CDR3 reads CSVVGSFLNEQFF. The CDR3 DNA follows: TGCAGCGTTGTGGGCTCCTTCTTGAATGAGCAGTTCTTC.